This TCR beta chain was obtained from a study of shared clonotypes between healthy human individuals. The protocol was immunoSEQ multiplex PCR, while the TCRdb copy is restricted to in-frame clones and leaves out a portion. This sample has roughly 200,000 clones; approximately 62% occur once, and the top ten carry less than 11%. With 6 bases removed from V and 2 bases from J, the gap between germline ends came to 18 bases. This CDR3 has 16 amino acids. In germline, CDR1 is KGHSH, CDR2 LQKENI. The chain joins TRBV18 to TRBJ2-3; perhaps TRBD2 as D (6 bases). The specimen was memory CD4+ T cells sorted from blood. Indicated subset: CD45RA-negative fraction. The sequence was obtained from a man in his thirties or forties in good health. As DNA, the CDR3 is TGTGCCAGCTCCTTGCGGGGCAGGATAGTCACAGATACGCAGTATTTT. It yields the protein CASSLRGRIVTDTQYF.